The clone carrying this T cell receptor (beta chain) was detected only a few times. Its antigen is undetermined. In germline, CDR1 is ENHRY, CDR2 SYGVKD. V was cut by 1 base and J by 1 base, with 8 bases left in between. CDR3 size: 15 residues. MiXCR, run by TCRdb on the 5' RACE reads, gives a single entry per CDR3 protein. The table has roughly 370,000 distinct CDR3 sequences, about 17% seen once. These data are taken from a study of T-cell memory formation after mild COVID-19. General observations from the study: Clones shrinking between day 15 and 85 showed a balanced CD4/CD8 split, and those that grew later tilted toward CD4+. Pre-infection memory showed some responding clones, and this suggested that cross-reactive memory joined.

This chain joins TRBV10-3 and TRBJ1-5; TRBD1 is a possible D gene (5 bases). This clonotype originated in a man aged 18 to 29 who had mild COVID-19 (a few samples of this study predate the infection). Cell type and time point are not known. Sequencing was done on a sample of PBMCs or a T cell subset sorted from them (not recorded which). CDR3 protein: CAISEWPGSNQPQHF. DNA for the CDR3: TGTGCCATCAGTGAGTGGCCAGGGAGCAATCAGCCCCAGCATTTT.